This note documents a single TCR beta chain sequence. Its binding antigen is unknown. Base qualities are not provided; no much larger clone lies one nucleotide away. Trimming removed 3 bases from V and 5 bases from J, leaving 10 bases between the germline ends. From cysteine to phenylalanine, the CDR3 is 13 amino acids long. The read is trimmed to its CDR3 DNA, 39 bases read in frame from base 1. Looking up the germline V gene (reference sequence) yields CDR1 LNHDA and CDR2 SQIVND. The library was obtained by the immunoSEQ multiplex PCR assay. TCRdb obtained this table from immuneACCESS and retained in-frame rearrangements with V and J assigned. These tables miss some clones; where compared with another copy, unresolved V genes account for less than half of the shortfall, and the remainder is unexplained. A total of tens of thousands of clones appear in this sample, around 90% of them only once. 3.3% of the sample comes from the top ten.

These data belong to a study of T cell changes during pregnancy in multiple sclerosis (dated by TCRdb to between 2018 and 2021). With respect to the entire study: In women with multiple sclerosis, the researchers looked at how the T cell repertoire shifted as pregnancy progressed.

The sequencing used peripheral blood, collected in the first trimester of pregnancy. The sequence was obtained from a female donor in good health, enrolled as a control in a pregnancy study. In this chain, TRBV19 is recombined with TRBJ1-1; TRBD1 is perhaps the D gene, given 5 matching bases. The nucleotides read TGTGCCAGTAGTATTGAGGCAGGGACTGAAGCTTTCTTT. Its protein product is CASSIEAGTEAFF.